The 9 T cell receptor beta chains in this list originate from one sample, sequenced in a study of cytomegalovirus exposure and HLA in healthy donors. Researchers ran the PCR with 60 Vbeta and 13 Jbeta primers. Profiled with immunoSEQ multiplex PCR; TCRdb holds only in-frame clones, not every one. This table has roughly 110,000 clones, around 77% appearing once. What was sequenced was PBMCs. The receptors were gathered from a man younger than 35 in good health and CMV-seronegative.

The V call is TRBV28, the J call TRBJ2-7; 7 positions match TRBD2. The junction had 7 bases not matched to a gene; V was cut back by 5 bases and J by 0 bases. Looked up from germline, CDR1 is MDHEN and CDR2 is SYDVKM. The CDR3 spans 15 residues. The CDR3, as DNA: TGTGCCAGCAGTGAAAGCGGGGCAAGCTCCTACGAGCAGTACTTC. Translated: CASSESGASSYEQYF.

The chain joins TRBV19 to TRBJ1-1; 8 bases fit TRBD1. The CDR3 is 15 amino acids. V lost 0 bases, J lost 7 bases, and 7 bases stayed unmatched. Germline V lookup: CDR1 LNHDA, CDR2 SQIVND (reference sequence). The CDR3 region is CASSIDWTGTVEAFF. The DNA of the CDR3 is TGTGCCAGTAGTATAGACTGGACAGGGACGGTTGAAGCTTTCTTT.

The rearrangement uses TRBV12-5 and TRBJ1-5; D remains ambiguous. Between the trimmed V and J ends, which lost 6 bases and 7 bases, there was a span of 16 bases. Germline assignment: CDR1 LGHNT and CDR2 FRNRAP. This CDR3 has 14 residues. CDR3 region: CASGRSLKNQPQHF. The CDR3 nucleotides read TGTGCTAGTGGGCGGTCTCTGAAGAACCAGCCCCAGCATTTT. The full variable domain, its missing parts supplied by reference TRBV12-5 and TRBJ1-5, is DARVTQTPRHKVTEMGQEVTMRCQPILGHNTVFWYRQTMMQGLELLAYFRNRAPLDDSGMPKDRFSAEMPDATLATLKIQPSEPRDSAVYFCASGRSLKNQPQHFGDGTRLSIL.

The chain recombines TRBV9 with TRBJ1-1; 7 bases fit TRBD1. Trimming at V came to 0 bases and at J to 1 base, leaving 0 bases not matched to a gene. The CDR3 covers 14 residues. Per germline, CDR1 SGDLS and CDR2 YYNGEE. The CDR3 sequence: CASSVGDRNTEAFF. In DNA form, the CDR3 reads TGTGCCAGCAGCGTAGGGGACAGGAACACTGAAGCTTTCTTT.

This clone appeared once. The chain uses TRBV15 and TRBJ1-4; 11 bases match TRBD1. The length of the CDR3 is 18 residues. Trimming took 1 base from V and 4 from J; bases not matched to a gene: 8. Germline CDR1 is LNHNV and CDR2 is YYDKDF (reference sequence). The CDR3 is CATSRGDRGATFNEKLFF. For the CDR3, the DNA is TGTGCCACCAGCAGAGGGGACAGGGGGGCCACGTTTAATGAAAAACTGTTTTTT.

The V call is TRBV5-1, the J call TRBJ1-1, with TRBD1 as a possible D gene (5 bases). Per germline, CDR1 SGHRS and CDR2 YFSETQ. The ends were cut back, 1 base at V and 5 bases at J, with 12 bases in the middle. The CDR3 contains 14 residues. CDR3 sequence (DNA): TGCGCCAGCAGCTTGACAGTGGGGCAGACTGAAGCTTTCTTT. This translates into CASSLTVGQTEAFF.

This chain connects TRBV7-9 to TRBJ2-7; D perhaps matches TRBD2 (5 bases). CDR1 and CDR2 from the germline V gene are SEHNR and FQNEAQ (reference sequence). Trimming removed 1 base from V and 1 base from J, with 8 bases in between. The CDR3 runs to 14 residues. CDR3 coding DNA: TGTGCCAGCAGCTTAGACGGGGTTTCCTACGAGCAGTACTTC. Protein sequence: CASSLDGVSYEQYF.

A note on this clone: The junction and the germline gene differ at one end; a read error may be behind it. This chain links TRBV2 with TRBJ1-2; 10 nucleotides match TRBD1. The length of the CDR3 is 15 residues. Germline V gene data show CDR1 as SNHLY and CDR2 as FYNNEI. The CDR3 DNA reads TGTGCCAGCAGTGAAGGGACAGGGGGATTGTATGGCTACCCCTTC. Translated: CASSEGTGGLYGYPF.

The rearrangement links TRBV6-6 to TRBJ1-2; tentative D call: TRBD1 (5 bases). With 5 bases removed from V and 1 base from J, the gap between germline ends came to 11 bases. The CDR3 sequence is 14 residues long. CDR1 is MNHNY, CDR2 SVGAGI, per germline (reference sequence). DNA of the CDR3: TGTGCCAGCAGTGCAGGGTTTGGTAACTATGGCTACACCTTC. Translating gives CASSAGFGNYGYTF.